This entry features one TCR beta chain sequence. Authors' data handling: Amplification of reference gene primers provided the estimated nucleated cell counts. Method: immunoSEQ multiplex PCR; TCRdb's copy keeps in-frame clones and lacks some. That table gives V, J and clone size, and the DNA gave D and trimming. This sample has 470,000 or so clones, with approximately 85% found just once. The germline V gene has CDR1 SGHNT and CDR2 YYREEE (reference sequence). The CDR3 is 14 residues long. V lost 3 bases, J lost 2 bases, and 1 base stayed unmatched. The data stem from a study of blood T cell repertoires in COVID-19. Overall study: The United States, Italy and Spain supplied acute and convalescent COVID-19 samples. Nucleic acid was either cDNA or gDNA, and it came from T cells, B-cell-depleted T cells, or PBMCs.

The rearrangement uses TRBV5-4 and TRBJ1-2; TRBD1 matches at 10 bases. This sequence originates from a human donor in a cohort sampled during active COVID-19. Material for sequencing was peripheral blood. The CDR3, as DNA: TGTGCCAGCAGCTCGACAGGGGGCAACTATGGCTACACCTTC. Encoded protein: CASSSTGGNYGYTF.